This note documents a single T cell receptor (beta chain) sequence. This clonotype appeared a few times. Its target antigen remains unknown. Per-base qualities were not stored, and no clone one base away is much larger. This specimen belongs to a study of identical twins (dated by TCRdb to 2015 to 2016). In terms of the full investigation: To test whether fetal clonotypes persist, this study deep-sequenced TCR alpha and beta repertoires from monozygotic twins, from unrelated adults of various ages, and from cord blood. Replicate twin experiments were performed at different times using different library preparation protocols to rule out contamination.

Measured from the cysteine to the phenylalanine, the CDR3 is 14 residues long. Only the CDR3 part of the read is kept: 42 bases, read in frame from the first base. CDR1 and CDR2 (LGHDT, YNNKEL) derive from the germline V gene (reference sequence). Trimming leaves V shorter by 6 bases and J shorter by 7 bases, with the junction holding 8 bases beyond the gene matches. Overall study outcomes, separate from this receptor: Out-of-frame TCR alpha sequences shared between twins showed an excess of low generation-probability sequences compared with coincidental sharing between unrelated individuals. Fewer insertions were carried by abundant cord blood beta clonotypes, a similar but weaker trend appeared in young adult naive repertoires, and no such trend appeared in memory repertoires. Because the same donors could not be followed over many years, conclusions were based on cross-sectional statistical analysis. In beta out-of-frame sequences, excess twin sharing was weaker, because having fewer shared sequences lowered the signal-to-noise ratio. Invariant T cells such as MAIT and iNKT could partly confound zero-insertion analyses, although diverse VJ usage argued against such confounding for most clonotypes. Recombination models systematically underestimated out-of-frame TCR alpha sharing in monozygotic twins but agreed with sharing between unrelated individuals.

Libraries were made using 5' RACE. TCRdb names Illumina HiSeq 2000 as the instrument used. Template switching introduced a universal primer binding site; the final cDNA contained a unique molecular identifier, enabling accurate counting of TCR cDNA molecules. First-strand cDNA for TCR alpha and beta chains was synthesized from specific primers in the conserved constant-segment region. To control for contamination, each cDNA library was double barcoded with a SMART-Mk sample barcode plus Illumina barcodes. TruSeq adapter sequences, together with Illumina sample barcodes, were added in two successive PCR steps. The Illumina HiSeq platform was used with custom primers to sequence TCR alpha and beta cDNA libraries. Concerning the study's data processing: MiGEC processed the raw reads to extract unique molecular identifiers, while MiXCR was used to determine the CDR3 positions. For each individual, recombination models were inferred using an EM algorithm with the repgenHMM and IGoR tools. The tcR package in R was used for shared clonotype analysis, with sharing normalized by the product of cloneset sizes. Out-of-frame nonproductive sequences were analyzed to study raw recombination free of thymic and clonal selection effects. The raw public reads went through TCRdb reprocessing: fastp at Q25, MiXCR clone calling, in-frame beta chains kept. CDR3 protein sequences are deduplicated, and each keeps its most common genes and DNA. The V and J calls shown here were made by TCRdb, not taken from the authors' results. This sample holds approximately 1.8 million distinct CDR3 sequences; less than 40% were observed only once. Together, the top ten hold 0.25% to 0.3% of the sample.

All donors were healthy Caucasians. Rearrangement joined TRBV3-1 to TRBJ2-1; 8 middle bases align to TRBD1. Sequenced: cord blood. The TCR sequence derives from a newborn girl in good health. The nucleotide sequence is TGTGCCAGCAGTCGGACAGGGAACGGAAATGAGCAGTTCTTC. Protein translation: CASSRTGNGNEQFF.